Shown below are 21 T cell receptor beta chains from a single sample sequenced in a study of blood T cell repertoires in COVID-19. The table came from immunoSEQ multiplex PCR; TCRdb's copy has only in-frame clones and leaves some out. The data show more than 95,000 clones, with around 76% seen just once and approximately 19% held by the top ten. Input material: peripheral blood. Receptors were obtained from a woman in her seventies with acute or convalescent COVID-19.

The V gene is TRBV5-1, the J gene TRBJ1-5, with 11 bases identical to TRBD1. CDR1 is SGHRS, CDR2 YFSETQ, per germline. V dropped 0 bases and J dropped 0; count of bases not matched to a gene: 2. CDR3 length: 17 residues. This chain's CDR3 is CASSLEGQGVSNQPQHF. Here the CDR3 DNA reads TGCGCCAGCAGCTTGGAGGGACAGGGGGTTAGCAATCAGCCCCAGCATTTT.

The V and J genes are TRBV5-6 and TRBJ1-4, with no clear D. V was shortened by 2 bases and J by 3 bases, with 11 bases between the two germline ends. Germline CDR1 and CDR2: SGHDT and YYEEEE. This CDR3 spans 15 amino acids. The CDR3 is CASSFFVRPNEKLFF. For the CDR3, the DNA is TGTGCCAGCAGCTTCTTCGTCCGTCCTAATGAAAAACTGTTTTTT. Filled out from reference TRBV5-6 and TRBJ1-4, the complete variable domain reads DAGVTQSPTHLIKTRGQQVTLRCSPKSGHDTVSWYQQALGQGPQFIFQYYEEEERQRGNFPDRFSGHQFPNYSSELNVNALLLGDSALYLCASSFFVRPNEKLFFGSGTQLSVL.

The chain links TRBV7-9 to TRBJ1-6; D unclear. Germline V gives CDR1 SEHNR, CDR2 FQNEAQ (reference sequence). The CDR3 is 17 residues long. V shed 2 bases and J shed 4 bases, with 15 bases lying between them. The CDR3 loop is CASSLSPGESYNSPLHF. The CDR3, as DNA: TGTGCCAGCAGCTTAAGCCCCGGAGAAAGTTATAATTCACCCCTCCACTTT.

The CDR3 DNA sequence: TGCAGCGTCCACTCTCCACTAGCGGGGGGGCCAGGGCAGTTCTTC. Protein sequence: CSVHSPLAGGPGQFF. The rearrangement links TRBV29-1 to TRBJ2-1; TRBD2 agrees at 13 bases. This CDR3 spans 15 amino acids. With 6 bases clipped from V and 12 bases from J, the junction kept 14 bases outside the gene matches. In germline, CDR1 is SQVTM, CDR2 ANQGSEA.

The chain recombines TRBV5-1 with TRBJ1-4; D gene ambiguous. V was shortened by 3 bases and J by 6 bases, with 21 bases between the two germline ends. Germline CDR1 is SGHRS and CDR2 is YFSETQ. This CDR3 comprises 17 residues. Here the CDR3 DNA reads TGCGCCAGCAGCTCCGGGGATGAGGGTCCCTTGCATGAAAAACTGTTTTTT. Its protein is CASSSGDEGPLHEKLFF.

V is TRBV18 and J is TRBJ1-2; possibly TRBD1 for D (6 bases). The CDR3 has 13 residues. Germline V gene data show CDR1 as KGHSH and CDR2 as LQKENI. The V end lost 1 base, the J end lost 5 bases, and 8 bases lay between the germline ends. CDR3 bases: TGTGCCAGCTCACCACTAGGACAGTATGGCTACACCTTC. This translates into CASSPLGQYGYTF.

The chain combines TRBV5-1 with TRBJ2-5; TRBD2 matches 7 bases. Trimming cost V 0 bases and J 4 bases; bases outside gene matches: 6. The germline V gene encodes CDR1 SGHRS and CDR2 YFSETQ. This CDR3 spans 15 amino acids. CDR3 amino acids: CASSLAGTGGETQYF. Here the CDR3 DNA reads TGCGCCAGCAGCTTGGCGGGCACGGGGGGAGAGACCCAGTACTTC.

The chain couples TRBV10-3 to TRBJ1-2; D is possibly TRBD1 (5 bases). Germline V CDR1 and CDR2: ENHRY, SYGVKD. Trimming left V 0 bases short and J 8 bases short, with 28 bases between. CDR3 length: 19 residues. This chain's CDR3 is CAISESAQGIWGVEKGYTF. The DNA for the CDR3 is TGTGCCATCAGTGAGTCCGCTCAGGGAATCTGGGGCGTGGAGAAAGGCTACACCTTC.

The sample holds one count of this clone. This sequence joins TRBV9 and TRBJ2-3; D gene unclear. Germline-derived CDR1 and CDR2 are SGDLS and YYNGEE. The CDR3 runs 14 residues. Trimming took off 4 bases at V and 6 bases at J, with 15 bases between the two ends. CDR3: CASSTHVSPDTQYF. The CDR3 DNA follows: TGTGCCAGCAGCACTCACGTGTCACCGGATACGCAGTATTTT.

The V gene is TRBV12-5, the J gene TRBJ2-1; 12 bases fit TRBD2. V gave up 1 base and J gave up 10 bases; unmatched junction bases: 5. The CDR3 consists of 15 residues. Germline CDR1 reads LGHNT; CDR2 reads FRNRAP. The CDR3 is CASGLASGGAGEQFF. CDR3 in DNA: TGTGCTAGTGGTTTGGCTAGCGGGGGGGCCGGAGAGCAGTTCTTC.

DNA of the CDR3: TGTGCCAGCAGCTTGTTAGCGGGGGGGCCCGCAGGCAATGAGCAGTTCTTC. It is translated as CASSLLAGGPAGNEQFF. This sequence joins TRBV5-5 and TRBJ2-1; the match to TRBD2 covers 11 bases. V lost 1 base, J lost 6 bases, and 9 bases stayed unmatched. This CDR3 spans 17 amino acids. The V gene's germline CDR1 is SGHKS and CDR2 YYEKEE (reference sequence).

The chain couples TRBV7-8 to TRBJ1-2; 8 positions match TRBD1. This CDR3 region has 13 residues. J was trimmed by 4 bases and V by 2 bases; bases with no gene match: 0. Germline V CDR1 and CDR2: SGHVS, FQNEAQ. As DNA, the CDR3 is TGTGCCAGCAGCTTACAGGGGGCCTATGGCTACACCTTC. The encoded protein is CASSLQGAYGYTF.

The CDR3 region has the DNA TGTGCCAGCAGTTTATATCCGGCAGGCCAGTACTTCAACACCGGGGAGCTGTTTTTT. It translates to CASSLYPAGQYFNTGELFF. The genes are TRBV27 and TRBJ2-2; no clear D gene. V was cut by 1 base and J by 2 bases, with 20 bases left in between. CDR3 length: 19 residues. The germline CDR1 and CDR2 sequences are MNHEY and SMNVEV (reference sequence).

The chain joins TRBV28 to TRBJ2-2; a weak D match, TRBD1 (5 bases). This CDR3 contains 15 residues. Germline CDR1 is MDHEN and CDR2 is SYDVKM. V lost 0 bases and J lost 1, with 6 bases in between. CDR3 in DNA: TGTGCCAGCAGTTTATGGCAGGGGAACACCGGGGAGCTGTTTTTT. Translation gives CASSLWQGNTGELFF.

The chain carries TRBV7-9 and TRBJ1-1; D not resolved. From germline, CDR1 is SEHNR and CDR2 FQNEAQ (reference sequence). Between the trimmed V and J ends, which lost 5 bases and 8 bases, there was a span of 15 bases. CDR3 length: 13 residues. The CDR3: CASSRGEEGEAFF. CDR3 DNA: TGTGCCAGCAGCCGGGGAGAGGAAGGGGAAGCTTTCTTT.

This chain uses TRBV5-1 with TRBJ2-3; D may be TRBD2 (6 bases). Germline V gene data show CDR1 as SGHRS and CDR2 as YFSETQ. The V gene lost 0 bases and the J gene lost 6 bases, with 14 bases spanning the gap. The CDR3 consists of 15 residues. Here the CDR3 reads CASSLGASRGDTQYF. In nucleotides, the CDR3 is TGCGCCAGCAGCTTGGGGGCTAGCCGGGGGGATACGCAGTATTTT.

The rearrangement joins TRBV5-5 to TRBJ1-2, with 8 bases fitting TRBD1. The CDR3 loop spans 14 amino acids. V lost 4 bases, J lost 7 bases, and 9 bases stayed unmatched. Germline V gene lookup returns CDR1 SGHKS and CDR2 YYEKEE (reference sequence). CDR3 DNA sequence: TGTGCCAGCAGCAGGACGGACAGGGTTGGTGGCTACACCTTC. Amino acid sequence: CASSRTDRVGGYTF.

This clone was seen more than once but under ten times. This chain's CDR3 is CASSLDRGKTQYF. In nucleotides, the CDR3 is TGCGCCAGCAGCTTGGACAGGGGCAAGACCCAGTACTTC. The chain has TRBV5-1 and TRBJ2-5; 7 bases map to TRBD1. CDR3 length: 13 residues. From germline, CDR1 is SGHRS and CDR2 YFSETQ. J was trimmed by 6 bases and V by 0 bases; bases with no gene match: 2.

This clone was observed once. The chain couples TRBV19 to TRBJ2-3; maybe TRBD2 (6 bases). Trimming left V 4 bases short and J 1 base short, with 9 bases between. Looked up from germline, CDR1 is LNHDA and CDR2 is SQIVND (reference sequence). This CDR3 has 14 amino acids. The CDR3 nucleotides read TGTGCCAGTAGTACCGAGCGGGGCACAGATACGCAGTATTTT. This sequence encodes CASSTERGTDTQYF.

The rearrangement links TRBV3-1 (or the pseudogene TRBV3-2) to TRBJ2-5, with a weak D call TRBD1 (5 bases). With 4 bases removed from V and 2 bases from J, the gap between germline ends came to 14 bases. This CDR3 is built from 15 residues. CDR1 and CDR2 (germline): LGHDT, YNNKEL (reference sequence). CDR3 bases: TGTGCCAGCAGCCGAAGGGGCGACATGCAAGAGACCCAGTACTTC. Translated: CASSRRGDMQETQYF.

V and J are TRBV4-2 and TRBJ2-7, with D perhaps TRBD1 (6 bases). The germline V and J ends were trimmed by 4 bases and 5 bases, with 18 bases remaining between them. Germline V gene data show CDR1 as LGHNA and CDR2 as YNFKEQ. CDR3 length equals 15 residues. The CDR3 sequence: CASSRGGPAPDEQYF. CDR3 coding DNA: TGTGCCAGCAGCCGAGGGGGACCTGCCCCAGACGAGCAGTACTTC.